This TCR beta chain was obtained from a study of cytomegalovirus exposure and HLA in healthy donors. Study summary: Early release data held tens of millions of unique TCRs from HLA-typed donors.

From germline, CDR1 is LNHDA and CDR2 SQIVND (reference sequence). The CDR3 runs to 16 residues. V lost 10 bases to trimming and J lost 4 bases; unmatched junction nucleotides: 11. Primers included in the PCR were 60 Vbeta and 13 Jbeta primers. Produced via immunoSEQ multiplex PCR; TCRdb's table is partial and in-frame only. Of fewer than 250,000 clones detected, around 78% appear once; the ten largest clones hold less than 15%. Study-wide points: The authors excluded some V segments, including TRBV6-2 and TRBV6-3, as indistinguishable.

Concerning this clone itself: Its antigen is not identified.

Sequencing was performed on PBMCs. This rearrangement joins TRBV19 to TRBJ1-5; 12 positions agree with TRBD1. This receptor was taken from a woman aged 25 to 39 in good health and CMV-seropositive. CDR3 region: CATHRDRGPRNQPQHF. For the CDR3, the DNA is TGTGCCACCCACCGGGACAGGGGGCCGAGGAATCAGCCCCAGCATTTT.